The rows below give T cell receptor beta chains drawn from one sample of a study of beta chain features in type 1 diabetes. The protocol was immunoSEQ multiplex PCR, while the TCRdb copy is restricted to in-frame clones and leaves out a portion. The sample records 350,000 to 450,000 clones, around 15% being singletons. Sequenced sample: naive CD4+ T cells from blood. All receptors derive from a young woman in good health. CDR3s include the opening cysteine and the closing phenylalanine or tryptophan. D genes are given only for firm matches. Clone size is given for some rows only: seen once, a few or many times, or a class if the clone is expanded.

clone_size j_call v_call d_call cdr3_aa cdr3_nt
- TRBJ2-7 TRBV6-1 - CASDSGWSSYEQYF TGTGCCAGTGACAGCGGGTGGAGCTCCTACGAGCAGTACTTC
- TRBJ2-3 TRBV7-9 - CASIPGKVAPPLATDTQYF TGTGCCAGCATCCCGGGGAAGGTAGCCCCCCCACTCGCCACAGATACGCAGTATTTT
- TRBJ1-2 TRBV6-4 - CASSDSKGAGYGYTF TGTGCCAGCAGTGACTCGAAGGGAGCGGGCTATGGCTACACCTTC
- TRBJ1-1 TRBV29-1 - CSVELRMNTEAFF TGCAGCGTTGAACTCAGGATGAACACTGAAGCTTTCTTT
few TRBJ1-5 TRBV7-9 TRBD1 CASSSDRGRGNNQPQHF TGTGCCAGCAGCTCGGACAGGGGGCGCGGTAACAATCAGCCCCAGCATTTT
- TRBJ2-7 TRBV13 TRBD1 CASSFWGTGYEQYF TGTGCCAGCAGCTTTTGGGGGACAGGCTACGAGCAGTACTTC
- TRBJ2-7 TRBV7-9 TRBD1 CASSLVGTGNYEQYF TGTGCCAGCAGCTTAGTCGGGACAGGGAACTACGAGCAGTACTTC
- TRBJ2-1 TRBV19 - CASSDLTGVRYNEQFF TGTGCCAGTAGTGATCTAACGGGAGTTCGCTACAATGAGCAGTTCTTC
- TRBJ2-7 TRBV28 - CASRRPGRSSYEQYF TGTGCCAGCAGACGACCGGGTCGGAGCTCCTACGAGCAGTACTTC
few TRBJ2-3 TRBV30 - CAWSVGSGSTDTQYF TGTGCCTGGAGTGTCGGTAGCGGCAGCACAGATACGCAGTATTTT
- TRBJ2-3 TRBV9 - CASSQTSLGADTQYF TGTGCCAGCAGTCAGACCTCACTCGGGGCAGATACGCAGTATTTT
- TRBJ1-1 TRBV5-4 TRBD1 CASSLQGALDTEAFF TGTGCCAGCAGCTTGCAGGGGGCCCTGGACACTGAAGCTTTCTTT
few TRBJ1-2 TRBV4-2 - CASSQDRQRRNYTF TGTGCCAGCAGCCAAGATAGGCAGCGTCGAAATTACACCTTC
- TRBJ2-3 TRBV29-1 - CSVIRLSGKADTQYF TGCAGCGTTATAAGGTTGTCCGGGAAAGCAGATACGCAGTATTTT
- TRBJ2-1 TRBV5-6 TRBD2 CASSLFRLAGVNEQFF TGTGCCAGCAGCTTGTTCCGCCTAGCGGGAGTAAATGAGCAGTTCTTC
- TRBJ2-5 TRBV29-1 - CSVEGPSETQYF TGCAGCGTTGAAGGGCCGTCAGAGACCCAGTACTTC
few TRBJ1-2 TRBV5-1 TRBD1 CASSPRTGANYGYTF TGCGCCAGCAGCCCACGGACAGGGGCGAACTATGGCTACACCTTC
few TRBJ2-1 TRBV30 TRBD2 CAFFSGRGGNEQFF TGTGCCTTCTTTAGCGGGAGAGGAGGAAATGAGCAGTTCTTC
- TRBJ2-1 TRBV9 TRBD2 CASSLSGSSYNEQFF TGTGCCAGCAGCCTTAGCGGGAGCTCCTACAATGAGCAGTTCTTC
few TRBJ2-7 TRBV30 - CAWSLYLIEQYF TGTGCCTGGAGTCTGTATCTTATCGAGCAGTACTTC
few TRBJ2-4 TRBV5-1 - CASSLPTGVGVDIQYF TGCGCCAGCAGCCTCCCCACGGGGGTGGGGGTAGACATTCAGTACTTC
few TRBJ2-1 TRBV6-4 TRBD2 CASSVAGGVNEQFF TGTGCCAGCAGTGTAGCGGGAGGGGTAAATGAGCAGTTCTTC
few TRBJ2-2 TRBV7-9 TRBD1 CASIRTFPSGTENTGELFF TGTGCCAGCATCCGAACCTTCCCGTCCGGGACAGAGAACACCGGGGAGCTGTTTTTT
- TRBJ2-2 TRBV4-1 - CASSPTITGELFF TGCGCCAGCAGCCCTACTATCACCGGGGAGCTGTTTTTT
few TRBJ2-5 TRBV10-3 TRBD1 CAISESTGEETQYF TGTGCCATCAGTGAGTCTACAGGGGAAGAGACCCAGTACTTC
- TRBJ2-1 TRBV29-1 - CSAPRGGYNEQFF TGCAGCGCGCCGAGAGGGGGCTACAATGAGCAGTTCTTC
few TRBJ2-5 TRBV4-3 TRBD1 CASSHNRDRGLETQYF TGCGCCAGCAGCCACAACCGGGACAGGGGGTTAGAGACCCAGTACTTC
few TRBJ2-1 TRBV2 TRBD2 CASSDHGRALPEQFF TGTGCCAGCAGTGATCACGGGAGGGCCCTCCCTGAGCAGTTCTTC
- TRBJ2-3 TRBV5-6 TRBD1 CASSLGDRDTDTQYF TGTGCCAGCAGCTTGGGGGACAGGGACACAGATACGCAGTATTTT
few TRBJ2-3 TRBV6-5 - CASRRGPSRDTQYF TGTGCCAGCAGGCGGGGACCTTCACGAGATACGCAGTATTTT
- TRBJ2-3 TRBV29-1 TRBD1 CSLAGQGGADTQYF TGCAGCCTGGCGGGACAGGGAGGCGCAGATACGCAGTATTTT
few TRBJ2-1 TRBV7-9 TRBD2 CASSLVGTSEINEQFF TGTGCCAGCAGCTTAGTTGGGACTAGCGAAATCAATGAGCAGTTCTTC
- TRBJ2-2 TRBV29-1 - CSVGVPHNTGELFF TGCAGCGTCGGGGTCCCCCACAACACCGGGGAGCTGTTTTTT
few TRBJ2-7 TRBV5-1 - CASSWDTYEQYF TGCGCCAGCAGCTGGGACACTTACGAGCAGTACTTC
- TRBJ1-1 TRBV15 - CATSRRFGTEAFF TGTGCCACCAGCAGACGGTTCGGCACTGAAGCTTTCTTT
- TRBJ1-1 TRBV2 - CATSITEAFF TGTGCCACCTCTATCACTGAAGCTTTCTTT
- TRBJ2-7 TRBV19 - CASRTGGAHEQYF TGTGCCAGTCGGACTGGGGGCGCCCACGAGCAGTACTTC
- TRBJ1-2 TRBV30 TRBD1 CAWTSGTGVILGYGYTF TGTGCCTGGACCTCGGGGACAGGGGTAATTTTGGGCTATGGCTACACCTTC
- TRBJ2-1 TRBV30 TRBD2 CAWTRGRAAEQFF TGTGCCTGGACCCGCGGGAGGGCCGCTGAGCAGTTCTTC
- TRBJ2-2 TRBV18 TRBD2 CASLPGLTNTGELFF TGTGCCAGCCTACCGGGACTAACGAACACCGGGGAGCTGTTTTTT
- TRBJ2-1 TRBV5-1 TRBD1 CASSLVGTGAYNEQFF TGCGCCAGCAGCTTGGTGGGGACAGGGGCCTACAATGAGCAGTTCTTC
few TRBJ2-1 TRBV6-5 TRBD1 CASSGDRGLKPKFF TGTGCCAGCAGTGGCGACAGGGGGCTAAAACCCAAGTTCTTC
- TRBJ2-7 TRBV18 TRBD1 CASSPLGQGAREQYF TGTGCCAGCTCACCCCTAGGACAGGGGGCGCGGGAGCAGTACTTC
few TRBJ2-1 TRBV27 TRBD2 CASSPQRGSNEQFF TGTGCCAGCAGTCCCCAGCGGGGTTCTAATGAGCAGTTCTTC
- TRBJ1-2 TRBV5-1 - CASSLGQEGLGYTF TGCGCCAGCAGCTTGGGACAGGAGGGACTAGGCTACACCTTC